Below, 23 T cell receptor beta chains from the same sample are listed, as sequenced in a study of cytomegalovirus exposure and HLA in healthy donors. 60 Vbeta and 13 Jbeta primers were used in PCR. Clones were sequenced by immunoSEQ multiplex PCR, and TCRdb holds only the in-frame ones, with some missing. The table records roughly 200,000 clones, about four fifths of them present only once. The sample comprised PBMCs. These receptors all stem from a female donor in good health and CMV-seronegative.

CDR3 sequence (DNA): TGTGCCAGCAGCGTAGCCTCGAACTATGGCTACACCTTC. The encoded protein is CASSVASNYGYTF. The rearrangement links TRBV9 to TRBJ1-2, with D hard to call. Trimming removed 0 bases at V and 2 bases at J, with 5 bases between. This CDR3 spans 13 amino acids. The germline CDR1 and CDR2 sequences are SGDLS and YYNGEE.

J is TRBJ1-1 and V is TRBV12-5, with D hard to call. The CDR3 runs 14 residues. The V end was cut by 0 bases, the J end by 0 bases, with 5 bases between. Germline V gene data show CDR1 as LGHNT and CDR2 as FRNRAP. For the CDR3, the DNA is TGTGCTAGTGGTTTGGTACCAGTGAACACTGAAGCTTTCTTT. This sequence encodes CASGLVPVNTEAFF.

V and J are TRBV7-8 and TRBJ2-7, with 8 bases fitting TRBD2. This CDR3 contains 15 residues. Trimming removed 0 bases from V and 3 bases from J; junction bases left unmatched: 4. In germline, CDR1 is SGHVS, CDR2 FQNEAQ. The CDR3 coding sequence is TGTGCCAGCAGCTTAGCCAGCGGGGGATACTACGAGCAGTACTTC. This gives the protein CASSLASGGYYEQYF.

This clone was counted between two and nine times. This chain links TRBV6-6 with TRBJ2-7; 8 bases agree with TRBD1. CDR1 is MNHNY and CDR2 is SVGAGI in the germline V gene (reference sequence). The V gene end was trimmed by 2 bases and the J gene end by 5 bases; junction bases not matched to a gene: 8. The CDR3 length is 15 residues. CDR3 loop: CASSYGAGGGDEQYF. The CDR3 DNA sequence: TGTGCCAGCAGTTACGGGGCAGGGGGCGGGGACGAGCAGTACTTC.

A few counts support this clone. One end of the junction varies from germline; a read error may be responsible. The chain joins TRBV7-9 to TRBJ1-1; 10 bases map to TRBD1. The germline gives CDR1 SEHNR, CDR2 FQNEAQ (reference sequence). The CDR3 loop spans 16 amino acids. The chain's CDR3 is CSSSSGTGAMNTEAFF. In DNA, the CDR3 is TGTTCCAGCAGCTCGGGGACAGGGGCTATGAACACTGAAGCTTTCTTT. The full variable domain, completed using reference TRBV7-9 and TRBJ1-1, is DTGVSQNPRHKITKRGQNVTFRCDPISEHNRLYWYRQTLGQGPEFLTYFQNEAQLEKSRLLSDRFSAERPKGSFSTLEIQRTEQGDSAMYLCSSSSGTGAMNTEAFFGQGTRLTVV.

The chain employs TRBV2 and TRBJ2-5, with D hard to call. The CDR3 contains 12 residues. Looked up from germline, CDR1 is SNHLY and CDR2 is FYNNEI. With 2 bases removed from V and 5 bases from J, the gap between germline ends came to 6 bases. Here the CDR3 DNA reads TGTGCCAGCAGTGAATTCGGGGAGACCCAGTACTTC. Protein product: CASSEFGETQYF.

CDR3: CASSQERLVYNSPLHF. The CDR3 region has the DNA TGTGCCAGCAGCCAAGAGCGACTCGTCTATAATTCACCCCTCCACTTT. The chain has TRBV4-2 and TRBJ1-6; D is unclear. The CDR3 is 16 residues long. The V end was cut by 0 bases, the J end by 3 bases, with 9 bases between. Germline-derived CDR1 and CDR2 are LGHNA and YNFKEQ.

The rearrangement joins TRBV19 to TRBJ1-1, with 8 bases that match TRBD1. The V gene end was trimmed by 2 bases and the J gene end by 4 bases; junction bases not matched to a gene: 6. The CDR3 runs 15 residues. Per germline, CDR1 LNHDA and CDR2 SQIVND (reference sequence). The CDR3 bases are TGTGCCAGTAGTATAACACATACAGGGGGCACTGAAGCTTTCTTT. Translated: CASSITHTGGTEAFF.

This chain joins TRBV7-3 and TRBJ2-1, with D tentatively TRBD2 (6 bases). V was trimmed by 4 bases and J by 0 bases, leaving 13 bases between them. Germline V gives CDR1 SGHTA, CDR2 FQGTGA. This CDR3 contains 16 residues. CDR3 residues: CASSYFGSGSYNEQFF. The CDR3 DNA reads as TGTGCCAGCAGCTATTTCGGGAGTGGCTCCTACAATGAGCAGTTCTTC.

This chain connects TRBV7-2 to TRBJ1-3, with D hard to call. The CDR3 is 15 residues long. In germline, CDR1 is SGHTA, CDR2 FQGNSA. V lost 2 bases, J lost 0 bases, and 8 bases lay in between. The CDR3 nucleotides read TGTGCCAGCAGCTTACAAAGCCTCTCTGGAAACACCATATATTTT. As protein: CASSLQSLSGNTIYF.

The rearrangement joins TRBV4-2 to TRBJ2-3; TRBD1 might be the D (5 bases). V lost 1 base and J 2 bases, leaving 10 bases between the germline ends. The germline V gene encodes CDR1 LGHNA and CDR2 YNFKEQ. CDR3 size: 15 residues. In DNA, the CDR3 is TGTGCCAGCAGCCAAGGGGGCGGAACCACAGATACGCAGTATTTT. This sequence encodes CASSQGGGTTDTQYF.

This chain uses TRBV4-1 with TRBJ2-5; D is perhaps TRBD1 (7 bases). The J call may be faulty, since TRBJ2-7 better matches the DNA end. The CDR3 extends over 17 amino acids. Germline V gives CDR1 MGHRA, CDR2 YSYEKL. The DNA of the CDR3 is TGCGCCAGCAGCCAAGATCCTTTGGGGGCGGGACAGACCGAGCAGTACTTC. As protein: CASSQDPLGAGQTEQYF.

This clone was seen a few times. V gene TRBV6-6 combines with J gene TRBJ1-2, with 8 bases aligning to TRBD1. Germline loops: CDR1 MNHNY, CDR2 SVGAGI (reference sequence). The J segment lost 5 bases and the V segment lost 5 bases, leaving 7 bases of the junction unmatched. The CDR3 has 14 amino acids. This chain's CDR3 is CASSTDRVAYGYTF. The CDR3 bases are TGTGCCAGCAGTACGGACAGGGTAGCATATGGCTACACCTTC.

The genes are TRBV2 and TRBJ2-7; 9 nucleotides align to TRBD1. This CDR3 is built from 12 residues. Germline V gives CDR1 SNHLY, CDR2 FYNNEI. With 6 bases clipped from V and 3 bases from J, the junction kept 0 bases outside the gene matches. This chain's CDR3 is CASRGQGYEQYF. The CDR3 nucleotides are TGTGCCAGCAGGGGACAGGGCTACGAGCAGTACTTC. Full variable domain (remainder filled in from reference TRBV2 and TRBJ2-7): EPEVTQTPSHQVTQMGQEVILRCVPISNHLYFYWYRQILGQKVEFLVSFYNNEISEKSEIFDDQFSVERPDGSNFTLKIRSTKLEDSAMYFCASRGQGYEQYFGPGTRLTVT.

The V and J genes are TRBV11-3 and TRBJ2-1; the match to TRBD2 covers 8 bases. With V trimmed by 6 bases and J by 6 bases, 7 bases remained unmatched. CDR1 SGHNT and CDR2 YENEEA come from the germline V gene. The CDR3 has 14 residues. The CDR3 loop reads CASSPGGPLNEQFF. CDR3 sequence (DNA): TGTGCCAGCAGTCCGGGAGGGCCACTCAATGAGCAGTTCTTC.

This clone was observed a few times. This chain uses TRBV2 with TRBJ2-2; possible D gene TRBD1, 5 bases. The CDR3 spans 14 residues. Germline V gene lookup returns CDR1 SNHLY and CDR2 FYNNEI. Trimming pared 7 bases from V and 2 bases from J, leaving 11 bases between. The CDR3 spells CASNPTVNTGELFF. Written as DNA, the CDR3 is TGTGCCAGCAACCCGACAGTTAACACCGGGGAGCTGTTTTTT.

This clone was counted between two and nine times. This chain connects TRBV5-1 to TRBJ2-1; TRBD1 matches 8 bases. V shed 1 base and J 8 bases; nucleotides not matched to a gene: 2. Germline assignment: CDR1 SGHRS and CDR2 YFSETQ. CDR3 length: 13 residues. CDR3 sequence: CASSLPGGHEQFF. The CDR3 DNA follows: TGCGCCAGCAGCTTGCCAGGGGGCCATGAGCAGTTCTTC.

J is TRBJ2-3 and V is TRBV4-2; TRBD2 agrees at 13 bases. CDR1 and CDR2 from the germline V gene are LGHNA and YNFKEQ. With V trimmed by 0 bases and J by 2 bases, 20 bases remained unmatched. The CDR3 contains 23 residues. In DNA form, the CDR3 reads TGTGCCAGCAGCCAAGAGAGGACTAGCGGGAGTTCTTTTTTTCGATCCCTCACAGATACGCAGTATTTT. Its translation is CASSQERTSGSSFFRSLTDTQYF.

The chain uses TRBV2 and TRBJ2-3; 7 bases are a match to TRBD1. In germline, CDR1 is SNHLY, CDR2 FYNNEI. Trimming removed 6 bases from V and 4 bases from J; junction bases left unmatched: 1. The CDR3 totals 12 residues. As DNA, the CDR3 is TGTGCCAGCAGAGGACAGGCAGATACGCAGTATTTT. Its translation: CASRGQADTQYF.

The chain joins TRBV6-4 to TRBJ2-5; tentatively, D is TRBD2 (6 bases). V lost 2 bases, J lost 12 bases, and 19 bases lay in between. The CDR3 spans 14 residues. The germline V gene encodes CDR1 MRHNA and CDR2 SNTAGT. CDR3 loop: CASSDGPCPGLKYF. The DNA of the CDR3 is TGTGCCAGCAGTGACGGTCCCTGCCCGGGACTCAAGTACTTC.

CDR3 bases: TGTGCCAGCAGCTTGGACAGCCAAGAGACCCAGTACTTC. Translation gives CASSLDSQETQYF. The chain employs TRBV7-9 and TRBJ2-5, with D tentatively TRBD1 (6 bases). The CDR3 length is 13 residues. CDR1 and CDR2 (germline): SEHNR, FQNEAQ (reference sequence). V shed 3 bases and J shed 1 base, with 6 bases lying between them.

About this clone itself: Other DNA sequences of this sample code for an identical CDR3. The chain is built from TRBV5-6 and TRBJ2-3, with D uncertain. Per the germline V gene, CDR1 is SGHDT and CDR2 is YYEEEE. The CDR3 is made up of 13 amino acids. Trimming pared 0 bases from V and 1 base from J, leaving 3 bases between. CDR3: CASSLGGTDTQYF. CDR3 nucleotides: TGTGCCAGCAGCTTGGGCGGCACAGATACGCAGTATTTT.

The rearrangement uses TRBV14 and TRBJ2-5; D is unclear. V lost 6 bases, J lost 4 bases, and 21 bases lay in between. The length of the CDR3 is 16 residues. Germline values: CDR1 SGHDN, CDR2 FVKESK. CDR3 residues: CASSGRTRPRSETQYF. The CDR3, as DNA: TGTGCCAGCAGTGGGCGTACCAGGCCAAGATCAGAGACCCAGTACTTC. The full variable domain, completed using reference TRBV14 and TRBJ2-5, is EAGVTQFPSHSVIEKGQTVTLRCDPISGHDNLYWYRRVMGKEIKFLLHFVKESKQDESGMPNNRFLAERTGGTYSTLKVQPAELEDSGVYFCASSGRTRPRSETQYFGPGTRLLVL.